The table lists the clone carrying this TCR beta chain with many counts. This specimen comes from a study of early T cells in non-severe SARS-CoV-2 infection. Individual cDNA molecules received unique molecular identifiers. TCRdb itself ran the 5' RACE reads through MiXCR, one entry per CDR3 protein. The table lists about 81,000 distinct CDR3 sequences, less than 8% of them singletons. The germline gives CDR1 MGHDK, CDR2 SYGVNS. This CDR3 is 20 amino acids long. With V trimmed by 4 bases and J by 4 bases, 23 bases remained unmatched. The rearrangement links TRBV25-1 to TRBJ2-7; 9 positions agree with TRBD1. The sample taken for sequencing was whole blood. This clonotype was sampled from an adult who was a healthcare worker with PCR-confirmed SARS-CoV-2 infection or an uninfected control (not recorded which). CDR3: CASSATKPTAGTGPTYEQYF. CDR3 in DNA: TGTGCCAGCAGTGCCACCAAACCCACCGCCGGGACAGGGCCAACTTACGAGCAGTACTTC.